This T cell receptor beta chain stems from a study of blood T cells in healthy people across ages. Study-level results: It was held that the diversity estimates obtained from one million T cells were underestimates.

With regard to this clonotype: Its cognate antigen is unknown.

With a J-beta primer mix and a sample-barcoded 5' primer, a second PCR ran about 7 to 11 cycles. Each CDR3 protein gets one entry after TCRdb re-called the 5' RACE reads with MiXCR. The sample includes approximately 1,000,000 distinct CDR3 sequences, 45% of them seen just once. Staff drew 9 to 10 milliliters of peripheral blood from each donor. Germline loops: CDR1 LGHDT, CDR2 YNNKEL (reference sequence). The V gene lost 4 bases and the J gene lost 11 bases, with 11 bases spanning the gap. This CDR3 spans 11 amino acids. The V and J genes are TRBV3-1 and TRBJ2-5; D gene uncertain. The source of this sequence is a woman aged 60-70 years in good health. The sequencing sample was made of blood. The CDR3 bases are TGTGCCAGCAGCCGGTTCTTGGAGCAGTACTTC. Protein sequence: CASSRFLEQYF.